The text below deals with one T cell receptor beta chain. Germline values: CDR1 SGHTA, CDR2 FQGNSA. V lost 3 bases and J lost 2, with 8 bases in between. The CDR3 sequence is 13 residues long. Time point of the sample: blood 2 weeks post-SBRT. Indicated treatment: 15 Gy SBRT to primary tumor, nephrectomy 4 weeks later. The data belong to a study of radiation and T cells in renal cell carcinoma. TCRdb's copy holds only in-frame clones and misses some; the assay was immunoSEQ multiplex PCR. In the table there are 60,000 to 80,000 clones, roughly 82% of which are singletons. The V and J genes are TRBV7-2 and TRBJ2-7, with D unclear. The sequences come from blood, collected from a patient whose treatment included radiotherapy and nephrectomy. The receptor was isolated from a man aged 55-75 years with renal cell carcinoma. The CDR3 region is CASSFLVAYEQYF. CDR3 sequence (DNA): TGTGCCAGCAGCTTTCTAGTCGCCTACGAGCAGTACTTC.